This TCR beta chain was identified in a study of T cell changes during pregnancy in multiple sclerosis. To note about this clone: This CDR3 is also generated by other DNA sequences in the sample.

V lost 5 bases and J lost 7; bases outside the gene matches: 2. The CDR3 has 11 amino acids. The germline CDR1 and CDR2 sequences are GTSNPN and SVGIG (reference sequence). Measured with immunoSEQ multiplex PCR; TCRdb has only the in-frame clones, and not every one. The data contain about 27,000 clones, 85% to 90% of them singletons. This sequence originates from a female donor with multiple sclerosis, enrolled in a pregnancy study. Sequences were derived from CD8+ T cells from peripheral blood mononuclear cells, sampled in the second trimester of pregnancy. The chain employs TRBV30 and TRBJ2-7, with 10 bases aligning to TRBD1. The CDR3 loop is CAWGQGGEQYF. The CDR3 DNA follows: TGTGCCTGGGGACAGGGGGGAGAGCAGTACTTC.